The 8 T cell receptor beta chains in this list originate from one sample, sequenced in a study of blood T cell repertoires in COVID-19. Generated by immunoSEQ multiplex PCR, the TCRdb table keeps only in-frame clones and is missing some. The sample includes 100,000 or so clones, 82% of them seen just once. Sequencing was carried out using peripheral blood. These receptors were collected from a woman older than 75 with acute or convalescent COVID-19.

This clone was counted a single time. The rearrangement joins TRBV6-5 to TRBJ1-1; tentative D call: TRBD1 (6 bases). Germline V gene sequence: CDR1 MNHEY, CDR2 SVGAGI. There are 14 residues in the CDR3. V was clipped by 5 bases and J by 1 base, with 11 bases between them. CDR3 region: CASSLRDKNTEAFF. The CDR3 DNA is TGTGCCAGCAGTCTCCGGGACAAGAACACTGAAGCTTTCTTT.

The chain recombines TRBV29-1 with TRBJ2-2; D uncertain. CDR1 SQVTM and CDR2 ANQGSEA come from the germline V gene. CDR3 size: 14 residues. Trimming shortened V by 2 bases and J by 1 base, and 8 bases separated the two germline ends. The CDR3 loop is CSVEPPGNTGELFF. The CDR3 DNA reads TGCAGCGTTGAACCGCCAGGGAACACCGGGGAGCTGTTTTTT.

This clone has only a few counts. V usage is TRBV15 and J usage is TRBJ1-2; TRBD1 matches 12 bases. The CDR3 totals 15 residues. J lost 7 bases, V lost 3 bases, and 6 bases had no gene match. CDR1 is LNHNV and CDR2 is YYDKDF in the germline V gene (reference sequence). CDR3 residues: CATSRGGQGAGGYTF. Written as DNA, the CDR3 is TGTGCCACCAGCAGGGGGGGACAGGGGGCCGGTGGCTACACCTTC.

The chain joins TRBV25-1 to TRBJ1-2, with D perhaps TRBD1 (5 bases). Germline V gene lookup returns CDR1 MGHDK and CDR2 SYGVNS. This CDR3 region has 13 residues. The V end lost 2 bases, the J end lost 2 bases, and 6 bases lay between the germline ends. The chain's CDR3 is CASSEGGNYGYTF. The CDR3 coding sequence is TGTGCCAGCAGTGAAGGGGGGAACTATGGCTACACCTTC.

The chain carries TRBV29-1 and TRBJ2-5; D ambiguous. V lost 5 bases and J 3 bases, leaving 10 bases between the germline ends. The CDR3 loop spans 12 amino acids. CDR1 is SQVTM and CDR2 is ANQGSEA in the germline V gene. The DNA of the CDR3 is TGCAGCGTTTACGAGGCAGAAGAGACCCAGTACTTC. It specifies CSVYEAEETQYF.

The rearrangement links TRBV7-9 to TRBJ2-1; TRBD2 matches at 11 bases. The germline V gene encodes CDR1 SEHNR and CDR2 FQNEAQ (reference sequence). After removal of 5 bases from V and 9 bases from J, the junction contained 9 bases not matched to a gene. This CDR3 spans 15 amino acids. CDR3 in amino acids: CASSKVAGGHGEQFF. CDR3 nucleotide sequence: TGTGCCAGCAGCAAAGTAGCGGGAGGGCACGGTGAGCAGTTCTTC.

This sequence joins TRBV19 and TRBJ1-1, with 11 bases that match TRBD1. Unmatched junction bases numbered 8, after V lost 3 bases and J lost 5 bases. CDR1 LNHDA and CDR2 SQIVND come from the germline V gene (reference sequence). The CDR3 is 16 amino acids. CDR3 sequence: CASSISTGQGGTEAFF. The CDR3, as DNA: TGTGCCAGTAGTATCAGTACGGGACAGGGGGGAACTGAAGCTTTCTTT.

V usage is TRBV2 and J usage is TRBJ1-1; D is possibly TRBD1 (6 bases). Germline CDR1 and CDR2: SNHLY and FYNNEI. The CDR3 is made up of 11 amino acids. V was clipped by 6 bases and J by 8 bases, with 10 bases between them. For the CDR3, the DNA is TGTGCCAGCAGGGACAGACACGAAGCTTTCTTT. It translates to CASRDRHEAFF. Full variable domain (missing parts from reference TRBV2 and TRBJ1-1): EPEVTQTPSHQVTQMGQEVILRCVPISNHLYFYWYRQILGQKVEFLVSFYNNEISEKSEIFDDQFSVERPDGSNFTLKIRSTKLEDSAMYFCASRDRHEAFFGQGTRLTVV.